These 4 T cell receptor beta chains were all obtained from the same sample, sequenced in a study of T cell repertoires in cytomegalovirus infection (dated by TCRdb to between 2018 and 2021). TCRdb shows the sequencer as Illumina HiSeq 1500. TCRdb redid the processing of the public reads, applying fastp at Q25 and MiXCR, and retained in-frame beta chains. CDR3 protein sequences are deduplicated, and each keeps its most common genes and DNA. The table for this sample lists 560,000 or so distinct CDR3 sequences; more than 15% of them were counted only once. The ten biggest clones cover around 25% of the sample. Sequenced input: CD8+ T cells from PBMCs. These receptors all stem from a human donor in good health (CMV status not recorded). Some clones in this sample may be carry-over from other donors' samples.

CDR3 region: CASTAGRGNTEAFF. DNA of the CDR3: TGTGCCAGCACGGCGGGACGGGGGAACACTGAAGCTTTCTTT. This sequence joins TRBV28 and TRBJ1-1, with a possible D match to TRBD1 (5 bases). This CDR3 has 14 amino acids. V lost 7 bases, J lost 1 base, and 13 bases lay in between. The V gene's germline CDR1 is MDHEN and CDR2 SYDVKM.

This clonotype has ten or more counts. The rearrangement uses TRBV7-9 and TRBJ1-2; 9 bases are shared with TRBD1. Germline V CDR1 and CDR2: SEHNR, FQNEAQ (reference sequence). Trimming removed 2 bases from V and 2 bases from J; junction bases left unmatched: 15. CDR3 length: 19 amino acids. The CDR3 nucleotides are TGTGCCAGCAGCTTAAGTAGAGGGACAGGGAATGGCGGGAACTATGGCTACACCTTC. It codes for CASSLSRGTGNGGNYGYTF.

This clonotype was found many times. This sequence joins TRBV11-2 and TRBJ2-5, with D perhaps given as TRBD1 or TRBD2 (6 bases each). The V and J ends lost 3 bases and 2 bases respectively, with 16 bases between them. Germline V gives CDR1 SGHAT, CDR2 FQNNGV. The CDR3 totals 16 residues. The CDR3 loop is CASSFLPGARQETQYF. In DNA, the CDR3 is TGTGCCAGCAGCTTCCTTCCGGGGGCACGGCAAGAGACCCAGTACTTC. Supplemented by reference TRBV11-2 and TRBJ2-5, the full variable domain reads EAGVAQSPRYKIIEKRQSVAFWCNPISGHATLYWYQQILGQGPKLLIQFQNNGVVDDSQLPKDRFSAERLKGVDSTLKIQPAKLEDSAVYLCASSFLPGARQETQYFGPGTRLLVL.

With respect to this clonotype: The CDR3 does not close with the conserved phenylalanine or tryptophan, likely indicating a read error. The rearrangement uses TRBV5-4 and TRBJ2-1; TRBD1 agrees at 7 bases. The CDR3 has 15 amino acids. The V and J ends lost 1 base and 2 bases, in that order; junction bases with no gene match: 3. The germline V gene has CDR1 SGHNT and CDR2 YYREEE (reference sequence). The CDR3 DNA follows: TGTGCCAGCAGCTTGAAGACAGGGACCTACAATGAGCAGTTCTTA. It specifies CASSLKTGTYNEQFL.